A selection of T cell receptor beta chains follows, all from one sample in a study of blood T cell repertoires in COVID-19. Produced via immunoSEQ multiplex PCR; TCRdb's table is partial and in-frame only. The table lists approximately 250,000 clones, 70% to 90% of them singletons, with roughly 4.3% in the top ten. Sequencing was carried out using PBMCs or T cells enriched from blood (not recorded which). The receptors derive from a woman aged 30 to 39 with acute COVID-19. CDR3s include the opening cysteine and the closing phenylalanine or tryptophan. The D gene is left open where the match is weak. Clone size is not always given. Where it is, it says once, few, many or a class for expanded clones.

cdr3_length d_call clone_size j_call v_call cdr3_nt cdr3_aa
17 - - TRBJ2-3 TRBV7-3 TGTGCCAGCAGCTTGGGCTGGGGAGAGGAGGGCACAGATACGCAGTATTTT CASSLGWGEEGTDTQYF
15 TRBD1 - TRBJ2-3 TRBV7-6 TGTGCCAGCAGTCTTCAGGGGGCTAGCACAGATACGCAGTATTTT CASSLQGASTDTQYF
15 TRBD1 once TRBJ1-4 TRBV3-1/TRBV3-2 TGTGCCAGCAGCCAGAGAACAGGGGCGGATGAAAAACTGTTTTTT CASSQRTGADEKLFF
16 TRBD2 many TRBJ2-7 TRBV4-3 TGCGCCAGCAGCCAGTCCCTAGCGGGAGAATCCTACGAGCAGTACTTC CASSQSLAGESYEQYF
17 - - TRBJ2-2 TRBV27 TGTGCCAGCAGTCCCCCTAGACTGGATTCGAACACCGGGGAGCTGTTTTTT CASSPPRLDSNTGELFF
16 TRBD2 - TRBJ2-3 TRBV4-1 TGCGCCAGCAGCCTAGTAGGGAGCGGGAATGCAGATACGCAGTATTTT CASSLVGSGNADTQYF
11 - - TRBJ1-4 TRBV28 TGTGCCAGCACCAAAAATGAAAAACTGTTTTTT CASTKNEKLFF
16 TRBD1 - TRBJ2-3 TRBV15 TGTGCCACCAGCAGAGAAGGGGGCATTTCCACAGATACGCAGTATTTT CATSREGGISTDTQYF
18 TRBD2 - TRBJ2-5 TRBV9 TGTGCCAGCAGCACTCCATCGGGACTAGCGGGAGAGCAAGAGACCCAGTACTTC CASSTPSGLAGEQETQYF
15 TRBD2 - TRBJ2-7 TRBV6-6 TGTGCCAGCAGCTCGACTAGCGGGCCGTCCTACGAGCAGTACTTC CASSSTSGPSYEQYF
14 TRBD2 - TRBJ2-7 TRBV6-1 TGTGCCAGCAGTGAGGGACTAGCGGGAGGCGAGCAGTACTTC CASSEGLAGGEQYF
16 - - TRBJ1-5 TRBV7-8 TGTGCCAGCAGCCCCCGGGACACCTATAGCAATCAGCCCCAGCATTTT CASSPRDTYSNQPQHF
15 TRBD1 - TRBJ1-2 TRBV12-5 TGTGCTAGTGGTCCCCCGGACAGGGACTACTATGGCTACACCTTC CASGPPDRDYYGYTF
17 TRBD2 - TRBJ2-1 TRBV3-1/TRBV3-2 TGTGCCAGCAGCCAAGATAGCGGGGGAAGCTCCTACAATGAGCAGTTCTTC CASSQDSGGSSYNEQFF
15 - - TRBJ1-3 TRBV7-2 TGTGCCAGCAGCCAGGACTCGTTCTCTGGAAACACCATATATTTT CASSQDSFSGNTIYF
10 - once TRBJ2-7 TRBV2 TGTGCCAGCAGTGCGGTCGAGCAGTACTTC CASSAVEQYF
15 TRBD2 once TRBJ2-5 TRBV6-5 TGTGCCAGCTCATTCACGGGGGAGGGAGGAGAGACCCAGTACTTC CASSFTGEGGETQYF
14 - - TRBJ1-1 TRBV27 TGTGCCAGCAGTTCGGAGCAGTGGGACACTGAAGCTTTCTTT CASSSEQWDTEAFF
13 - - TRBJ2-7 TRBV24-1 TGTGCCACCAGTGATGGGGGGAAGTACGAGCAGTACTTC CATSDGGKYEQYF
15 - - TRBJ2-7 TRBV11-2 TGTGCCAGCAGCTCCGTGACTGCCTCAGCTAGCGAGCAGTACTTC CASSSVTASASEQYF
19 TRBD2 - TRBJ2-1 TRBV12-5 TGTGCTAGTGGTTTGGTACGATCGGGTGTACGGGAGGCCTACAATGAGCAGTTCTTC CASGLVRSGVREAYNEQFF
15 - - TRBJ2-7 TRBV5-1 TGCGCCAGCAGCTTGTCCGGAGTGGAATCCTACGAGCAGTACTTC CASSLSGVESYEQYF
17 - - TRBJ1-4 TRBV9 TGTGCCAGCAGCCCTCGCGAAAACAGTGCAACTAATGAAAAACTGTTTTTT CASSPRENSATNEKLFF
14 - - TRBJ1-5 TRBV4-1 TGCGCCAGCAGCCTGAGTCAGGGTAATCAGCCCCAGCATTTT CASSLSQGNQPQHF
14 - - TRBJ2-1 TRBV24-1 TGTGCCACCAGTGACCCTGGGACATCGGATGAGCAGTTCTTC CATSDPGTSDEQFF
17 TRBD2 - TRBJ2-2 TRBV9 TGTGCCAGCAGCGTAGGGTCGAGCGGGAGGGTCACCGGGGAGCTGTTTTTT CASSVGSSGRVTGELFF
17 TRBD2 - TRBJ2-2 TRBV7-2 TGTGCCAGCAGCTTAGCCCCTAGCGGGAGCGACACCGGGGAGCTGTTTTTT CASSLAPSGSDTGELFF
13 - - TRBJ1-5 TRBV14 TGTGCCAGCAGCCAAGTAGCTGGGCAGCCCCAGCATTTT CASSQVAGQPQHF
13 TRBD1 - TRBJ2-2 TRBV19 TGTGCCAGTAGGTTAGGGGGCAACGGGGAGCTGTTTTTT CASRLGGNGELFF
16 - - TRBJ2-3 TRBV7-2 TGTGCCAGCAGCCCCTGGAGGGCCAAGTTAACAGATACGCAGTATTTT CASSPWRAKLTDTQYF
13 - once TRBJ1-2 TRBV29-1 TGCAGCGTTGCCCGCTGGGGGGAAGGTGGCTACACCTTC CSVARWGEGGYTF
17 TRBD2 - TRBJ2-1 TRBV13 TGTGCCAGCAGCTTAAACGGGCTAGCGGGAATCTACAATGAGCAGTTCTTC CASSLNGLAGIYNEQFF
16 TRBD1 - TRBJ2-6 TRBV19 TGTGCCAGTGGCCGGGGACAGAAATCTGGGGCCAACGTCCTGACTTTC CASGRGQKSGANVLTF
15 TRBD2 - TRBJ2-5 TRBV13 TGTGCCAGCAGCTGGACTAGCGGGGAGAGGGAGACCCAGTACTTC CASSWTSGERETQYF
14 TRBD1 - TRBJ1-3 TRBV3-1/TRBV3-2 TGTGCCAGCAGCCACACAGGGGACCGAAACACCATATATTTT CASSHTGDRNTIYF
14 TRBD1 once TRBJ1-1 TRBV18 TGTGCCAGCTCACCCCCAGGGGGCGCCTCTGAAGCTTTCTTT CASSPPGGASEAFF
15 TRBD2 - TRBJ2-7 TRBV19 TGTGCCAGTAGTATAGACCGGGAGGGCTCCTACGAGCAGTACTTC CASSIDREGSYEQYF
12 - - TRBJ1-6 TRBV4-1 TGCGCCAGCAGCCGCGGGAAGTGGCCCCTCCACTTT CASSRGKWPLHF
13 - - TRBJ1-5 TRBV30 TGTGCCTGGAGTGTGGGGCGGGAGCAGCCCCAGCATTTT CAWSVGREQPQHF
13 - - TRBJ2-3 TRBV25-1 TGTGCCAGCAACGAGGCCAGCACAGATACGCAGTATTTT CASNEASTDTQYF
15 TRBD1 - TRBJ2-7 TRBV3-1/TRBV3-2 TGTGCCAGCAGCGCGCCGGGACAGGGACAGGGCGAGCAGTACTTC CASSAPGQGQGEQYF
17 TRBD2 - TRBJ2-1 TRBV5-1 TGCGCCAGCAGCTTCGGGGACGCGGGGGGCCCCTACAATGAGCAGTTCTTC CASSFGDAGGPYNEQFF
12 - - TRBJ1-2 TRBV28 TGTGCCAGCAGCTCCGGACAGTATGGCTACACCTTC CASSSGQYGYTF
19 TRBD1 - TRBJ2-7 TRBV24-1 TGTGCCACCAGTGATTTGCTCTATTTCGAGACAGGGTTCTCCTACGAGCAGTACTTC CATSDLLYFETGFSYEQYF
13 - - TRBJ1-2 TRBV10-3 TGTGCCATCAGTGAGTCCTCGGGTAATGGCTACACCTTC CAISESSGNGYTF
14 TRBD1 - TRBJ1-1 TRBV3-1/TRBV3-2 TGTGCCAGCAGCCAATTACAGGGGGACCCTGAAGCTTTCTTT CASSQLQGDPEAFF
15 TRBD1 - TRBJ2-2 TRBV15 TGTGCCACCAGCAGACACAGGGGGCCCACCGGGGAGCTGTTTTTT CATSRHRGPTGELFF
16 TRBD2 - TRBJ2-1 TRBV6-4 TGTGCCAGCAGCGGGAGCGGGGGGGCGTCCTACAATGAGCAGTTCTTC CASSGSGGASYNEQFF
15 - - TRBJ2-2 TRBV24-1 TGTGCCACCAGTGACCCTGTGGGAGGCACCGGGGAGCTGTTTTTT CATSDPVGGTGELFF
14 TRBD1 - TRBJ1-1 TRBV3-1/TRBV3-2 TGTGCCAGCAGCCCTGGTGACAGGGTCCCTGAAGCTTTCTTT CASSPGDRVPEAFF